These 30 T cell receptor beta chains were sequenced from one sample in a study of cytomegalovirus exposure and HLA in healthy donors. 60 Vbeta and 13 Jbeta primers were used in PCR. Sequencing was performed with immunoSEQ multiplex PCR; in TCRdb, only in-frame clones are kept and a portion is missing. The table shows under 200,000 clones, with more than 75% occurring only once. Source material: PBMCs. The receptor set was obtained from a girl aged 5-17 years in good health and CMV-seropositive.

The rearrangement links TRBV9 to TRBJ1-4; 10 nucleotides align to TRBD1. This CDR3 is 19 amino acids long. Germline CDR1 and CDR2: SGDLS and YYNGEE. With V trimmed by 3 bases and J by 0 bases, 11 bases remained unmatched. CDR3 residues: CASSEAPGQGISTNEKLFF. The CDR3 DNA sequence: TGTGCCAGCAGCGAAGCACCGGGACAGGGGATCTCAACTAATGAAAAACTGTTTTTT.

The rearrangement links TRBV29-1 to TRBJ2-6, with 8 bases matching TRBD2. V was clipped by 6 bases and J by 2 bases; unmatched bases: 6. Germline CDR1 is SQVTM and CDR2 is ANQGSEA. The CDR3 extends over 15 amino acids. CDR3 nucleotide sequence: TGCAGCGTGGGCTTCGGGGGGGCTGGGGCCAACGTCCTGACTTTC. Translated: CSVGFGGAGANVLTF.

This clone occurred a few times. This chain joins TRBV6-1 and TRBJ1-2, with D unresolved. The germline V and J ends were trimmed by 1 base and 2 bases, with 5 bases remaining between them. Germline V gene sequence: CDR1 MNHNS, CDR2 SASEGT. The length of the CDR3 is 13 residues. CDR3 bases: TGTGCCAGCAGTGAAGGGCAGAACTATGGCTACACCTTC. It translates to CASSEGQNYGYTF.

The chain carries TRBV9 and TRBJ2-1; 8 nucleotides align to TRBD2. Trimming cost V 3 bases and J 8 bases; bases outside gene matches: 7. The germline V gene encodes CDR1 SGDLS and CDR2 YYNGEE. The CDR3 has 14 residues. The CDR3 sequence: CASSAAGVGYEQFF. In DNA, the CDR3 is TGTGCCAGCAGCGCAGCGGGAGTAGGCTATGAGCAGTTCTTC.

The CDR3 here is CASSLDRAMTSFTEAFF. DNA of the CDR3: TGCGCCAGCAGCTTGGACAGGGCTATGACCTCTTTCACTGAAGCTTTCTTT. The chain employs TRBV5-1 and TRBJ1-1, with D perhaps TRBD1 (6 bases). The V and J ends lost 0 bases and 4 bases respectively, with 19 bases between them. The CDR3 runs 17 residues. Germline V gives CDR1 SGHRS, CDR2 YFSETQ.

The rearrangement links TRBV28 to TRBJ2-7; D is possibly TRBD1 (6 bases). CDR1 and CDR2 (germline): MDHEN, SYDVKM. The germline V and J ends were trimmed by 2 bases and 5 bases, with 16 bases remaining between them. CDR3 length equals 15 residues. CDR3 in DNA: TGTGCCAGCAGTTTAAACCCAGGGGAAGGCAACGAGCAGTACTTC. Translation gives CASSLNPGEGNEQYF.

Here the CDR3 DNA reads TGTGCCAGCAGTTTATGGGCAGAGCGCTACGAGCAGTACTTC. It translates to CASSLWAERYEQYF. The chain links TRBV28 to TRBJ2-7, with no clear D. Germline CDR1 MDHEN, CDR2 SYDVKM. V lost 0 bases and J lost 3, with 9 bases in between. The CDR3 runs 14 residues.

The chain uses TRBV11-2 and TRBJ2-1; 7 nucleotides match TRBD2. This CDR3 has 17 residues. V was clipped by 5 bases and J by 7 bases; unmatched bases: 17. Germline loops: CDR1 SGHAT, CDR2 FQNNGV. CDR3 loop: CASSPILASSRRNEQFF. CDR3 in DNA: TGTGCCAGCAGCCCTATACTAGCGTCATCTCGAAGGAATGAGCAGTTCTTC.

The chain has TRBV7-6 and TRBJ2-7; the match to TRBD2 covers 7 bases. Germline V gene sequence: CDR1 SGHVS, CDR2 FNYEAQ. V was clipped by 2 bases and J by 4 bases; unmatched bases: 11. This CDR3 contains 16 residues. CDR3 DNA sequence: TGTGCCAGCAGCTTATCGGAGAGCGGGGCTATTTACGAGCAGTACTTC. Encoded protein: CASSLSESGAIYEQYF.

The V and J genes are TRBV7-8 and TRBJ1-3, with TRBD1 matching over 7 bases. After removal of 2 bases from V and 2 bases from J, the junction contained 6 bases not matched to a gene. This CDR3 contains 16 residues. Germline V gives CDR1 SGHVS, CDR2 FQNEAQ. The CDR3 sequence is CASSLITGEAGNTIYF. CDR3 nucleotide sequence: TGTGCCAGCAGCTTAATAACAGGGGAAGCTGGAAACACCATATATTTT.

The chain uses TRBV29-1 and TRBJ2-1; 9 bases match TRBD2. This CDR3 is built from 17 residues. Trimming at V came to 2 bases and at J to 6 bases, leaving 14 bases not matched to a gene. From germline, CDR1 is SQVTM and CDR2 ANQGSEA. In DNA, the CDR3 is TGCAGCGTTGAATGGTTAGCGGGGGACTCGTTCGGCAATGAGCAGTTCTTC. Its protein product is CSVEWLAGDSFGNEQFF.

The sample holds one count of this clone. The gene calls are TRBV2 and TRBJ1-1; D perhaps matches TRBD1 (5 bases). Germline V gene lookup returns CDR1 SNHLY and CDR2 FYNNEI. The V gene lost 4 bases and the J gene lost 4 bases, with 16 bases spanning the gap. The CDR3 has 15 amino acids. Here the CDR3 reads CASSGEGQGGTEAFF. In nucleotides, the CDR3 is TGTGCCAGCAGTGGGGAAGGGCAGGGTGGCACTGAAGCTTTCTTT.

The chain combines TRBV6-1 with TRBJ1-4; D ambiguous. Per the germline V gene, CDR1 is MNHNS and CDR2 is SASEGT. Trimming cost V 4 bases and J 4 bases, with 22 bases left between them. CDR3 length: 18 residues. DNA of the CDR3: TGTGCCAGCAGTGCATACCGGGCGTGGGAGGGTCGTAATGAAAAACTGTTTTTT. The encoded protein is CASSAYRAWEGRNEKLFF.

The chain combines TRBV30 with TRBJ2-7, with 10 bases aligning to TRBD1. The CDR3 loop spans 17 amino acids. The V segment lost 2 bases and the J segment 7 bases; nucleotides outside the gene matches: 17. From germline, CDR1 is GTSNPN and CDR2 SVGIG (reference sequence). The CDR3, as DNA: TGTGCCTGGAGTACTACCATGCCGGGGACAGGGGCCTTAGAGCAGTACTTC. Translated: CAWSTTMPGTGALEQYF.

J is TRBJ2-5 and V is TRBV4-1; 9 nucleotides match TRBD2. The J call may be incorrect, as the DNA end agrees better with TRBJ2-7. The CDR3 sequence is 15 residues long. In germline, CDR1 is MGHRA, CDR2 YSYEKL. DNA for the CDR3: TGCGCCAGCGCTCGGCGAGGGCTAGCGGGGTACGAGCAGTACTTC. It encodes CASARRGLAGYEQYF.

This rearrangement joins TRBV2 to TRBJ1-2, with 10 nucleotides matching TRBD1. The CDR3 consists of 15 residues. Unmatched junction bases numbered 6, after V lost 4 bases and J lost 4 bases. CDR1 is SNHLY and CDR2 is FYNNEI in the germline V gene. CDR3 in DNA: TGTGCCAGCAGTGCGGGGACAGGGGCTGGCTATGGCTACACCTTC. Its protein product is CASSAGTGAGYGYTF.

CDR3 loop: CASSGVAANYGYTF. CDR3 DNA sequence: TGTGCCAGCAGCGGGGTGGCGGCTAACTATGGCTACACCTTC. V usage is TRBV28 and J usage is TRBJ1-2, with D hard to call. Germline lookup yields CDR1 MDHEN and CDR2 SYDVKM. The CDR3 contains 14 residues. V shed 6 bases and J shed 0 bases, with 11 bases lying between them.

The chain carries TRBV6-1 and TRBJ2-5; D gene ambiguous. The V gene's germline CDR1 is MNHNS and CDR2 SASEGT. CDR3 size: 13 residues. The V end was cut by 1 base, the J end by 4 bases, with 7 bases between. DNA for the CDR3: TGTGCCAGCAGTGAAGGCAACAGAGAGACCCAGTACTTC. This gives the protein CASSEGNRETQYF.

This chain uses TRBV7-6 with TRBJ2-6, with D uncertain. The V end was cut by 0 bases, the J end by 0 bases, with 9 bases between. The CDR3 has 17 amino acids. The V gene's germline CDR1 is SGHVS and CDR2 FNYEAQ. Here the CDR3 DNA reads TGTGCCAGCAGCTTAGCGCCGGTCTACTCTGGGGCCAACGTCCTGACTTTC. Its protein product is CASSLAPVYSGANVLTF.

The J gene is TRBJ1-2, the V gene TRBV28; D possibly corresponds to TRBD1 (6 bases). The CDR3 loop spans 11 amino acids. CDR1 and CDR2 from the germline V gene are MDHEN and SYDVKM. V was cut by 10 bases and J by 6 bases, with 12 bases left in between. The CDR3 is CATTGLNGYTF. The CDR3 region has the DNA TGTGCCACCACAGGGTTAAATGGCTACACCTTC.

The chain couples TRBV6-5 to TRBJ2-5; TRBD1 matches at 9 bases. The germline V gene encodes CDR1 MNHEY and CDR2 SVGAGI. V dropped 0 bases and J dropped 5; count of bases not matched to a gene: 7. CDR3 size: 16 residues. The CDR3 loop is CASSYSRGDREETQYF. The CDR3 nucleotides read TGTGCCAGCAGTTACTCCCGGGGGGACAGGGAGGAGACCCAGTACTTC.

This clone was observed a handful of times. J is TRBJ1-1 and V is TRBV7-8; D is ambiguous. CDR3 length: 14 residues. Between the trimmed V and J ends, which lost 1 base and 0 bases, there was a span of 6 bases. Germline loops: CDR1 SGHVS, CDR2 FQNEAQ. The CDR3 region has the DNA TGTGCCAGCAGCTTAGGCAGGTTGAACACTGAAGCTTTCTTT. It yields the protein CASSLGRLNTEAFF.

The gene calls are TRBV27 and TRBJ2-5, with TRBD2 as a possible D gene (7 bases). Trimming shortened V by 1 base and J by 0 bases, and 12 bases separated the two germline ends. The V gene's germline CDR1 is MNHEY and CDR2 SMNVEV (reference sequence). The CDR3 has 16 amino acids. The CDR3 spells CASSLWAGAYQETQYF. CDR3 nucleotides: TGTGCCAGCAGTTTATGGGCGGGGGCCTACCAAGAGACCCAGTACTTC.

V is TRBV7-2 and J is TRBJ2-1, with D perhaps TRBD2 (6 bases). The V end was cut by 5 bases, the J end by 0 bases, with 11 bases between. This CDR3 is built from 15 residues. Germline lookup yields CDR1 SGHTA and CDR2 FQGNSA. The CDR3 bases are TGTGCCAGCAGCCCTAGCGCGAGCTCCTACAATGAGCAGTTCTTC. This translates into CASSPSASSYNEQFF. Full variable domain (missing parts from reference TRBV7-2 and TRBJ2-1): GAGVSQSPSNKVTEKGKDVELRCDPISGHTALYWYRQSLGQGLEFLIYFQGNSAPDKSGLPSDRFSAERTGGSVSTLTIQRTQQEDSAVYLCASSPSASSYNEQFFGPGTRLTVL.

The chain has TRBV30 and TRBJ1-1; D unresolved. The V gene's germline CDR1 is GTSNPN and CDR2 SVGIG (reference sequence). Between the trimmed V and J ends, which lost 2 bases and 7 bases, there was a span of 17 bases. The CDR3 totals 14 residues. The CDR3 loop reads CAWSRPGGYGEAFF. For the CDR3, the DNA is TGTGCCTGGAGTCGTCCCGGCGGGTATGGTGAAGCTTTCTTT.

This clone was picked up a small number of times. This chain joins TRBV28 and TRBJ2-1, with a tentative D call TRBD2 (5 bases). V lost 5 bases, J lost 0 bases, and 11 bases lay in between. Germline V lookup: CDR1 MDHEN, CDR2 SYDVKM. The CDR3 runs to 15 residues. CDR3 sequence reads: CASSEWESSYNEQFF. The CDR3 coding sequence is TGTGCCAGCAGTGAGTGGGAGAGCTCCTACAATGAGCAGTTCTTC.

This rearrangement joins TRBV18 to TRBJ2-5, with 7 nucleotides matching TRBD2. CDR3 size: 15 residues. The V and J ends lost 0 bases and 2 bases, in that order; junction bases with no gene match: 3. Germline V lookup: CDR1 KGHSH, CDR2 LQKENI. The CDR3 DNA follows: TGTGCCAGCTCACCACCCGCTAGCGGACAAGAGACCCAGTACTTC. It translates to CASSPPASGQETQYF.

This clone has more than one count but fewer than ten. The chain couples TRBV4-3 to TRBJ2-7, with D tentatively TRBD1 (6 bases). V was cut by 0 bases and J by 4 bases, with 10 bases left in between. The germline gives CDR1 LGHNA, CDR2 YSLEER. The CDR3 length is 14 residues. CDR3 nucleotides: TGCGCCAGCAGCCAAGATCGCCAGGGGTACGAGCAGTACTTC. Its translation: CASSQDRQGYEQYF.

This clone is a singleton in its sample. V is TRBV7-8 and J is TRBJ1-5, with 9 bases lining up with TRBD1. Germline CDR1 is SGHVS and CDR2 is FQNEAQ. The CDR3 spans 15 residues. The ends lost 1 base at V and 7 bases at J; junction bases unmatched: 5. The CDR3, as DNA: TGTGCCAGCAGCTTAGTCTGGACAGGGGACCAGCCCCAGCATTTT. Its translation: CASSLVWTGDQPQHF.

V usage is TRBV16 and J usage is TRBJ1-5; 7 bases are shared with TRBD1. V gave up 5 bases and J gave up 2 bases; unmatched junction bases: 3. The germline V gene has CDR1 KGHSY and CDR2 FQNENV. The CDR3 runs to 14 residues. CDR3 DNA sequence: TGTGCCAGCAGCGGGGGACAGCGCAATCAGCCCCAGCATTTT. Its translation: CASSGGQRNQPQHF. Variable domain in full (rest from reference TRBV16 and TRBJ1-5): GEEVAQTPKHLVRGEGQKAKLYCAPIKGHSYVFWYQQVLKNEFKFLISFQNENVFDETGMPKERFSAKCLPNSPCSLEIQATKLEDSAVYFCASSGGQRNQPQHFGDGTRLSIL.